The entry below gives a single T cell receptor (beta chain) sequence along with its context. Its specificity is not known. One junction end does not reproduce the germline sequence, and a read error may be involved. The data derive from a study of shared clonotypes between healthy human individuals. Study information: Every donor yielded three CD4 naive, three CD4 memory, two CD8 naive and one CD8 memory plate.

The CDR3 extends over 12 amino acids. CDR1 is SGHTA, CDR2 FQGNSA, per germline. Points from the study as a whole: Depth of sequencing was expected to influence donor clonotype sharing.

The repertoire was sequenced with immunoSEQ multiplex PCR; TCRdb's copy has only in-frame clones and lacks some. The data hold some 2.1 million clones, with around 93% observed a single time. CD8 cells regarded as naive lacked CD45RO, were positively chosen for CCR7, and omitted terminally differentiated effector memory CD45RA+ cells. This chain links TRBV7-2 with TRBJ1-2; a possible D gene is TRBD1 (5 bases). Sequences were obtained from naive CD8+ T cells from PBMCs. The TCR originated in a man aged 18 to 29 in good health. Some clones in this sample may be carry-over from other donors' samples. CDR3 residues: CASSPGGWSSSF. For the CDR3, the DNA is TGTGCCAGCAGCCCGGGGGGATGGTCAAGCTCCTTC.